The rows below give T cell receptor beta chains drawn from one sample of a study. TCRdb used MiXCR to reprocess the RT-PCR reads, holding one entry per CDR3 protein. The sample consists of about 680,000 distinct CDR3 sequences, 13% to 15% of them appearing once. Sequenced: memory CD4+ T cells from blood. These receptors all stem from a female donor in good health, serving as a healthy control. The CDR3 runs from the conserved cysteine through the conserved F or W.

v_call cdr3_aa
TRBV3-1 CASSQDYGQETQYF
TRBV7-9 CASSLGFPLHF
TRBV5-1 CASSRDRYSYEQYF
TRBV7-2 CASSPTLQGYEQYF
TRBV5-1 CASSLVGLANNEQFF
TRBV18 CASSPPLEGYQETQYF
TRBV11-2 CAVQRAYQETQYF
TRBV18 CASSSQGNGAFF
TRBV5-1 CASSLVPSQRGNEQFF
TRBV2 CASSERGFPPQHF
TRBV4-2 CASSQARDRDQGYTF
TRBV7-2 CASSLGGRGWDGYTF
TRBV24-1 CATSDLRVGYTF
TRBV10-3 CAISGQQLAAGTGELFF
TRBV20-1 CSVWGNGSNQPQHF
TRBV20-1 CSATDYRSGNTIYF
TRBV20-1 CSGGTGGREAFF
TRBV20-1 CSAITGLSYEQYF
TRBV6-1 CASSEVGSRTTDTQYF
TRBV10-3 CAISGTSGLADNEQFF
TRBV20-1 CSARDRTGLYGYTF
TRBV5-1 CASSQGLWNTEAFF
TRBV29-1 CSVVLIDTEAFF
TRBV7-2 CASSLSGLNSYEQYF
TRBV20-1 CSGADSHSYEQYF
TRBV24-1 CATSDSSDREAGELFF
TRBV27 CASRTPGPLTEAFF
TRBV20-1 CSAIWGPTDTQYF
TRBV9 CVSLGGRTGELFF
TRBV5-4 CASSSKQGEDTQYF
TRBV28 CASNNQAGTVLNEQFF
TRBV18 CASSRTGVSTDTQYF
TRBV7-2 CASSQQGRSAGANVLTF
TRBV5-1 CASSLGYLPVAKNIQYF
TRBV10-3 CAISTGTSGNTIYF
TRBV27 CASSRRGIGEAGETQYF
TRBV7-2 CASRQDRQSSYNEQFF